A single sample gave rise to the 21 T cell receptor beta chains below, sequenced in a study of T cells after yellow fever vaccination. Via MiXCR, TCRdb re-called the 5' RACE reads, giving one row per CDR3 protein. The sample consists of under 150,000 distinct CDR3 sequences, 7.7% of them appearing once. Sequences were derived from CD4+ T cells sorted from PBMCs, sampled 5 days after the yellow fever booster vaccination. The receptors come from a man younger than 40 who received the YFV17D yellow fever vaccine.

This clonotype has a count of ten or more. The rearrangement joins TRBV7-9 to TRBJ2-5; D ambiguous. This CDR3 has 15 residues. Germline CDR1 SEHNR, CDR2 FQNEAQ (reference sequence). Trimming stripped 6 bases from V and 1 base from J, with 15 bases between. The CDR3: CASRPGVVGQETQYF. CDR3 DNA: TGTGCCAGCAGGCCTGGGGTAGTTGGCCAAGAGACCCAGTACTTC.

DNA of the CDR3: TGCAGTGCTAGAGATCAACTAGTCGAGACCCAGTACTTC. Translated: CSARDQLVETQYF. V usage is TRBV20-1 and J usage is TRBJ2-5, with D possibly matching TRBD2 (5 bases). The CDR3 spans 13 residues. V was cut by 0 bases and J by 5 bases, with 10 bases left in between. Looked up from germline, CDR1 is DFQATT and CDR2 is SNEGSKA (reference sequence).

This clonotype was observed many times. V and J are TRBV15 and TRBJ1-2; a weak D match, TRBD1 (5 bases). The CDR3 runs to 14 residues. Per the germline V gene, CDR1 is LNHNV and CDR2 is YYDKDF (reference sequence). Trimming took off 0 bases at V and 7 bases at J, with 12 bases between the two ends. The CDR3 DNA sequence: TGTGCCACCAGCAGAGAGAGGGGCGCGGGTGGCTACACCTTC. Protein product: CATSRERGAGGYTF.

This clonotype was seen many times. The chain has TRBV12-3 or TRBV12-4 and TRBJ1-1, with TRBD1 identical over 8 bases. V was clipped by 6 bases and J by 8 bases; unmatched bases: 8. The CDR3 spans 13 residues. The CDR3 DNA reads TGTGCCAGCAGACCGCAGGGGGCTGGGGAAGCTTTCTTT. Protein product: CASRPQGAGEAFF.

Only a few counts were recorded for this clonotype. V usage is TRBV25-1 and J usage is TRBJ2-5; D remains ambiguous. The CDR3 covers 14 residues. Germline CDR1 reads MGHDK; CDR2 reads SYGVNS. Trimming removed 6 bases at V and 2 bases at J, with 13 bases between. CDR3 in amino acids: CASRASRAQETQYF. CDR3 DNA sequence: TGTGCCAGCAGGGCATCCCGGGCGCAAGAGACCCAGTACTTC.

This clonotype was counted ten times or more. The V and J genes are TRBV12-3 or TRBV12-4 and TRBJ2-1, with D possibly being TRBD2 (6 bases). Trimming removed 7 bases at V and 3 bases at J, with 13 bases between. This CDR3 comprises 14 residues. The CDR3 nucleotides read TGTGCCAGCAACGCGGGGCTCAGCTACAATGAGCAGTTCTTC. Translation gives CASNAGLSYNEQFF.

There are many counts of this clonotype. In DNA, the CDR3 is TGTGCCTGCGACAGGGGTCATAGCAATCAGCCCCAGCATTTT. This gives the protein CACDRGHSNQPQHF. The chain links TRBV5-4 to TRBJ1-5; 8 bases agree with TRBD1. The CDR3 is made up of 14 amino acids. Germline trimming cut 10 bases from V and 0 bases from J; bases unmatched to any gene: 6. CDR1 SGHNT and CDR2 YYREEE come from the germline V gene (reference sequence).

This clonotype was counted many times. The V gene is TRBV5-1, the J gene TRBJ2-1, with D perhaps TRBD2 (5 bases). The CDR3 extends over 14 amino acids. V dropped 0 bases and J dropped 5 bases, with 9 bases sitting between them. Germline CDR1 is SGHRS and CDR2 is YFSETQ. CDR3 coding DNA: TGCGCCAGCAGCTTGGGTGCCGGGGACAATGAGCAGTTCTTC. Translating gives CASSLGAGDNEQFF.

This clonotype was recorded at least ten times. V and J are TRBV7-2 and TRBJ2-3; 8 nucleotides align to TRBD2. CDR1 and CDR2 (germline): SGHTA, FQGNSA. With V trimmed by 3 bases and J by 4 bases, 3 bases remained unmatched. The CDR3 consists of 14 residues. CDR3 sequence (DNA): TGTGCCAGCAGCTTCGGGAGGGTGGCAGATACGCAGTATTTT. Protein: CASSFGRVADTQYF. The complete variable domain, with remaining parts taken from reference TRBV7-2 and TRBJ2-3, reads GAGVSQSPSNKVTEKGKDVELRCDPISGHTALYWYRQSLGQGLEFLIYFQGNSAPDKSGLPSDRFSAERTGGSVSTLTIQRTQQEDSAVYLCASSFGRVADTQYFGPGTRLTVL.

There are many counts of this clonotype. The genes are TRBV29-1 and TRBJ2-1, with 8 bases fitting TRBD2. CDR1 is SQVTM, CDR2 ANQGSEA, per germline. With V trimmed by 2 bases and J by 9 bases, 9 bases remained unmatched. The CDR3 runs 14 residues. CDR3 DNA sequence: TGCAGCGTTGAAACTAGCGGAGGGAGGAGTGAGCAGTTCTTC. Protein sequence: CSVETSGGRSEQFF.

V gene TRBV3-1 combines with J gene TRBJ2-2, with TRBD1 matching 8 bases. Per the germline V gene, CDR1 is LGHDT and CDR2 is YNNKEL (reference sequence). V was clipped by 3 bases and J by 6 bases; unmatched bases: 3. This CDR3 has 14 amino acids. The CDR3 DNA is TGTGCCAGCAGCCAGGACAGGGTGGCCGGGGAGCTGTTTTTT. It translates to CASSQDRVAGELFF. Variable domain in full (rest from reference TRBV3-1 and TRBJ2-2): DTAVSQTPKYLVTQMGNDKSIKCEQNLGHDTMYWYKQDSKKFLKIMFSYNNKELIINETVPNRFSPKSPDKAHLNLHINSLELGDSAVYFCASSQDRVAGELFFGEGSRLTVL.

The CDR3 is CASSLQREGNQPQHF. The CDR3, as DNA: TGTGCCAGCAGCCTCCAGAGGGAGGGCAATCAGCCCCAGCATTTT. This chain connects TRBV7-2 to TRBJ1-5, with no clear D. V was trimmed by 5 bases and J by 2 bases, leaving 13 bases between them. Germline CDR1 is SGHTA and CDR2 is FQGNSA. The CDR3 runs to 15 residues. The full variable domain, in which reference TRBV7-2 and TRBJ1-5 provide the parts outside the CDR3, is GAGVSQSPSNKVTEKGKDVELRCDPISGHTALYWYRQSLGQGLEFLIYFQGNSAPDKSGLPSDRFSAERTGGSVSTLTIQRTQQEDSAVYLCASSLQREGNQPQHFGDGTRLSIL.

This sequence joins TRBV29-1 and TRBJ2-5; 8 positions match TRBD1. Per the germline V gene, CDR1 is SQVTM and CDR2 is ANQGSEA. This CDR3 region has 17 residues. Trimming cost V 5 bases and J 2 bases; bases outside gene matches: 16. In DNA form, the CDR3 reads TGCAGCGTTCAGCTTTTAGGACAGGGTACGGGACAAGAGACCCAGTACTTC. It translates to CSVQLLGQGTGQETQYF.

This clonotype came up many times. J is TRBJ2-3 and V is TRBV30; D might be TRBD2 (7 bases). V dropped 5 bases and J dropped 3 bases, with 21 bases sitting between them. The length of the CDR3 is 16 residues. Germline V gene lookup returns CDR1 GTSNPN and CDR2 SVGIG (reference sequence). CDR3 protein: CAWSIPWGGRTDTQYF. CDR3 nucleotides: TGTGCCTGGTCCATCCCTTGGGGGGGCCGGACAGATACGCAGTATTTT.

This clonotype was counted ten times or more. This chain joins TRBV18 and TRBJ2-1; D is perhaps TRBD1 (10 bases). Trimming cost V 3 bases and J 5 bases, with 23 bases left between them. There are 18 residues in the CDR3. Per germline, CDR1 KGHSH and CDR2 LQKENI. The CDR3 reads CASSPDRGRLAGHNEQFF. The CDR3 coding sequence is TGTGCCAGCTCACCTGACAGGGGGCGTCTAGCGGGGCACAATGAGCAGTTCTTC.

This clonotype was detected many times. CDR3 in amino acids: CASSTRNTGELFF. CDR3 DNA: TGTGCCAGCAGCACTCGGAACACCGGGGAGCTGTTTTTT. This chain links TRBV7-9 with TRBJ2-2; D ambiguous. Trimming shortened V by 5 bases and J by 1 base, and 5 bases separated the two germline ends. This CDR3 comprises 13 residues. Germline V gives CDR1 SEHNR, CDR2 FQNEAQ (reference sequence).

This clonotype has a count of ten or more. The CDR3 spells CSVASGGYEQYF. CDR3 DNA sequence: TGCAGCGTTGCCTCAGGGGGGTACGAGCAGTACTTC. This rearrangement joins TRBV29-1 to TRBJ2-7; tentatively, D is TRBD1 (7 bases). Per germline, CDR1 SQVTM and CDR2 ANQGSEA. This CDR3 is built from 12 residues. Trimming stripped 4 bases from V and 4 bases from J, with 11 bases between.

This clonotype was found many times. V gene TRBV20-1 combines with J gene TRBJ2-1; 7 nucleotides agree with TRBD2. Trimming at V came to 0 bases and at J to 2 bases, leaving 7 bases not matched to a gene. CDR1 is DFQATT, CDR2 SNEGSKA, per germline (reference sequence). This CDR3 has 16 amino acids. In nucleotides, the CDR3 is TGCAGTGCTAGAGATCTCCTCGCGGGAGCCTACAATGAGCAGTTCTTC. Its translation: CSARDLLAGAYNEQFF.

This clonotype turned up a few times. The V call is TRBV5-6, the J call TRBJ2-1; maybe TRBD2 (5 bases). V shed 7 bases and J shed 7 bases, with 6 bases lying between them. Germline CDR1 is SGHDT and CDR2 is YYEEEE. CDR3 length: 10 amino acids. The CDR3 reads CASSGNEQFF. DNA of the CDR3: TGTGCCAGCTCGGGGAATGAGCAGTTCTTC.

This clonotype has a count of ten or more. The rearrangement joins TRBV7-2 to TRBJ2-3; a weak D match, TRBD1 (5 bases). V lost 5 bases to trimming and J lost 3 bases, with 15 bases between them. CDR3 size: 15 residues. Per germline, CDR1 SGHTA and CDR2 FQGNSA. For the CDR3, the DNA is TGTGCCAGCAGCCGGACACCAGGGCGGACAGATACGCAGTATTTT. Its protein product is CASSRTPGRTDTQYF. Looking up the rest from reference TRBV7-2 and TRBJ2-3 gives the full variable domain: GAGVSQSPSNKVTEKGKDVELRCDPISGHTALYWYRQSLGQGLEFLIYFQGNSAPDKSGLPSDRFSAERTGGSVSTLTIQRTQQEDSAVYLCASSRTPGRTDTQYFGPGTRLTVL.

This clonotype appeared many times. The CDR3 nucleotides read TGTGCTAGTGGTTTGGTACCCAATACGCAGTATTTT. Its protein is CASGLVPNTQYF. This chain connects TRBV12-5 to TRBJ2-3; no definite D call. The CDR3 runs 12 residues. Trimming shortened V by 0 bases and J by 7 bases, and 5 bases separated the two germline ends. Germline CDR1 reads LGHNT; CDR2 reads FRNRAP.